Listed below are T cell receptor beta chains from one sample, sequenced in a study of CD8+ T cells in alopecia areata. Only in-frame clones appear in the TCRdb table, and some are missing; sequencing was by immunoSEQ multiplex PCR. The sample lists 120,000 or so clones, about 51% occurring once. Sequencing was performed on NKG2D-low CD8+ T cells sorted from blood. The source is a human donor with alopecia areata. Each CDR3 is given with its conserved first and last residue. The D gene is left open where the match is weak. Rows give clone size only sometimes, using once, few, many, or a class for an expanded clone.

>TRBD2|TRBJ2-3|TRBV7-9|few
CASSSTSGADTQYF
TGTGCCAGCAGCTCGACTAGCGGGGCAGATACGCAGTATTTT
>-|TRBJ2-2|TRBV4-3|-
CASSAKTGELFF
TGCGCCAGCAGCGCTAAAACCGGGGAGCTGTTTTTT
>TRBD1|TRBJ2-3|TRBV7-9|-
CASSLAQGAEDTQYF
TGTGCCAGCAGCTTAGCACAGGGGGCTGAAGATACGCAGTATTTT
>TRBD1|TRBJ2-7|TRBV4-1|-
CASSHPSTGTGVGEQYF
TGCGCCAGCAGCCATCCCTCCACGGGGACAGGGGTTGGTGAGCAGTACTTC
>-|TRBJ1-1|TRBV4-1|few
CASSPKGPLNTEAFF
TGCGCCAGCAGCCCGAAGGGCCCGTTGAACACTGAAGCTTTCTTT
>-|TRBJ2-2|TRBV30|few
CAWSGLDTGELFF
TGTGCCTGGAGTGGACTAGACACCGGGGAGCTGTTTTTT
>-|TRBJ2-1|TRBV7-9|few
CASYIEGSHNEQFF
TGTGCCAGCTACATTGAAGGGAGCCACAATGAGCAGTTCTTC
>-|TRBJ1-4|TRBV29-1|-
CSVEWSGANEKLFF
TGCAGCGTTGAATGGAGTGGGGCTAATGAAAAACTGTTTTTT
>-|TRBJ1-1|TRBV29-1|-
CSVVKETEAFF
TGCAGCGTTGTAAAGGAAACTGAAGCTTTCTTT
>-|TRBJ2-7|TRBV7-9|-
CASSFVEAYEQYF
TGTGCCAGCAGCTTTGTTGAGGCCTACGAGCAGTACTTC
>-|TRBJ2-1|TRBV30|-
CAWIWRGAEQFF
TGTGCCTGGATCTGGCGGGGAGCAGAGCAGTTCTTC
>TRBD1|TRBJ2-3|TRBV4-1|-
CASSQAQGQHTDTQYF
TGCGCCAGCAGCCAAGCTCAGGGACAGCACACAGATACGCAGTATTTT
>-|TRBJ2-1|TRBV11-2|-
CASSPTRDLVEQFF
TGTGCCAGCAGCCCTACCCGGGACCTGGTAGAGCAGTTCTTC
>-|TRBJ2-7|TRBV2|few
CASSGMQGENEQYF
TGTGCCAGCAGTGGAATGCAGGGTGAAAACGAGCAGTACTTC
>-|TRBJ2-3|TRBV29-1|-
CSAQRGDTQYF
TGCAGCGCTCAAAGGGGAGATACGCAGTATTTT
>TRBD2|TRBJ2-3|TRBV4-3|-
CASSQDSSGSADTQYF
TGCGCCAGCAGCCAAGACTCTAGCGGGAGCGCAGATACGCAGTATTTT
>-|TRBJ2-7|TRBV30|-
CAWSDRETLYEQYF
TGTGCCTGGAGTGACAGGGAGACTCTCTACGAGCAGTACTTC
>-|TRBJ2-1|TRBV29-1|-
CSGRTFNEQFF
TGCAGCGGTAGGACCTTCAATGAGCAGTTCTTC
>-|TRBJ2-7|TRBV28|-
CASSPLETYEQYF
TGTGCCAGCAGCCCTCTGGAAACCTACGAGCAGTACTTC
>-|TRBJ2-7|TRBV30|-
CAWSLGPSSYEQYF
TGTGCCTGGAGCCTTGGACCGTCGTCCTACGAGCAGTACTTC
>-|TRBJ2-7|TRBV29-1|-
CSVAGVAQGNEQYF
TGCAGCGTTGCAGGGGTTGCCCAAGGTAACGAGCAGTACTTC
>-|TRBJ1-1|TRBV4-3|-
CASSATWGDTEAFF
TGCGCCAGCAGCGCTACGTGGGGGGACACTGAAGCTTTCTTT
>-|TRBJ2-7|TRBV5-6|few
CASSFGDTYEQYF
TGTGCCAGCAGCTTTGGAGACACCTACGAGCAGTACTTC
>-|TRBJ1-1|TRBV9|once
CASSATGGTEAFF
TGTGCCAGCAGCGCTACGGGGGGCACTGAAGCTTTCTTT
>TRBD2|TRBJ2-7|TRBV30|-
CAWSLIRGGYDEQYF
TGTGCCTGGAGTCTAATCCGGGGGGGATACGACGAGCAGTACTTC
>-|TRBJ1-2|TRBV27|-
CASSFGGSYGYTF
TGTGCCAGCAGTTTTGGGGGTAGCTATGGCTACACCTTC
>-|TRBJ2-7|TRBV6-1|-
CASSGVYDREAYEQYF
TGTGCCAGCAGTGGAGTGTACGACAGGGAGGCCTACGAGCAGTACTTC
>-|TRBJ2-1|TRBV29-1|few
CSVAFATLFMDEQFF
TGCAGCGTTGCGTTTGCTACACTTTTTATGGATGAGCAGTTCTTC
>-|TRBJ2-7|TRBV5-1|-
CASSSGRSSYEQYF
TGCGCCAGCAGCTCAGGACGGAGCTCCTACGAGCAGTACTTC
>-|TRBJ2-5|TRBV27|-
CASYDTPGTQYF
TGTGCCAGCTATGATACCCCCGGGACCCAGTACTTC
>-|TRBJ1-1|TRBV30|-
CAWGAGGNTEAFF
TGTGCCTGGGGAGCGGGTGGAAACACTGAAGCTTTCTTT
>-|TRBJ2-7|TRBV27|-
CASSLSGRRYF
TGTGCCAGCAGTTTATCGGGACGAAGGTACTTC
>TRBD1|TRBJ2-7|TRBV29-1|-
CSVEADRESYEQYF
TGCAGCGTTGAGGCGGACAGGGAGTCCTACGAGCAGTACTTC
>-|TRBJ1-1|TRBV29-1|-
CSVVRRNTEAFF
TGCAGCGTTGTGAGGAGGAACACTGAAGCTTTCTTT
>TRBD1|TRBJ2-1|TRBV20-1|-
CTTGQGYEQFF
TGCACCACGGGACAGGGATATGAGCAGTTCTTC
>-|TRBJ1-4|TRBV29-1|few
CSVETDGEKLFF
TGCAGCGTTGAAACAGACGGAGAAAAACTGTTTTTT
>-|TRBJ2-7|TRBV30|-
CAWTDSAYEQYF
TGTGCCTGGACGGACAGTGCCTACGAGCAGTACTTC
>-|TRBJ2-7|TRBV7-9|-
CASSSHSGQPYEQYF
TGTGCCAGCAGCTCCCACAGCGGCCAACCCTACGAGCAGTACTTC
>TRBD2|TRBJ2-7|TRBV29-1|few
CSVGPGLAGSYEQYF
TGCAGCGTTGGTCCGGGACTAGCGGGGTCCTACGAGCAGTACTTC
>-|TRBJ2-1|TRBV29-1|-
CSARSYNEQFF
TGCAGCGCTCGCTCCTACAATGAGCAGTTCTTC
>TRBD1|TRBJ2-7|TRBV29-1|few
CSVETGGQGVGYEQYF
TGCAGCGTAGAAACCGGGGGACAGGGGGTGGGCTACGAGCAGTACTTC
>-|TRBJ2-7|TRBV4-1|-
CASSQDRSYEQYF
TGCGCCAGCAGCCAAGACCGCTCTTACGAGCAGTACTTC
>-|TRBJ2-2|TRBV29-1|-
CSGQGGPGTGELFF
TGCAGCGGCCAAGGCGGCCCAGGCACCGGGGAGCTGTTTTTT
>TRBD1|TRBJ1-5|TRBV7-8|once
CASSLGGGNQPQHF
TGTGCCAGCAGCCTAGGGGGCGGGAATCAGCCCCAGCATTTT
>-|TRBJ1-1|TRBV7-8|-
CASSFTVENTEAFF
TGTGCCAGCAGCTTCACGGTGGAGAACACTGAAGCTTTCTTT
>-|TRBJ1-1|TRBV29-1|few
CSVAMNTEAFF
TGCAGCGTCGCCATGAACACTGAAGCTTTCTTT
>-|TRBJ2-5|TRBV29-1|-
CSVEDGPGETQYF
TGCAGCGTTGAAGATGGGCCGGGGGAGACCCAGTACTTC
>-|TRBJ2-5|TRBV28|-
CASSLDSAQETQYF
TGTGCCAGCAGTCTCGACAGCGCCCAAGAGACCCAGTACTTC
>-|TRBJ2-7|TRBV29-1|few
CSVEIQAYEQYF
TGCAGCGTTGAAATCCAGGCCTACGAGCAGTACTTC
>-|TRBJ2-3|TRBV20-1|-
CSGDSTDTQYF
TGCAGTGGCGACAGCACAGATACGCAGTATTTT
>-|TRBJ1-1|TRBV9|-
CASSVIGGTEAFF
TGTGCCAGCAGCGTAATAGGTGGGACTGAAGCTTTCTTT
>-|TRBJ2-2|TRBV29-1|few
CSVEILATGELFF
TGCAGCGTTGAAATTCTAGCCACCGGGGAGCTGTTTTTT
>TRBD2|TRBJ2-1|TRBV29-1|few
CSVEPSGGLNEQFF
TGCAGCGTTGAGCCTAGCGGAGGACTCAATGAGCAGTTCTTC
>-|TRBJ2-3|TRBV29-1|once
CSDLRENTQYF
TGCAGCGACCTTAGGGAGAATACGCAGTATTTT
>-|TRBJ2-7|TRBV30|-
CAWSLDSYEQYF
TGTGCCTGGAGCCTGGACAGCTACGAGCAGTACTTC
>-|TRBJ2-7|TRBV9|-
CASSVRVGDYEQYF
TGTGCCAGCAGCGTAAGGGTAGGGGACTACGAGCAGTACTTC
>TRBD1|TRBJ1-1|TRBV28|-
CASSLLYYGEGATTEAFF
TGTGCCAGCAGTTTATTATATTATGGGGAGGGGGCGACCACTGAAGCTTTCTTT